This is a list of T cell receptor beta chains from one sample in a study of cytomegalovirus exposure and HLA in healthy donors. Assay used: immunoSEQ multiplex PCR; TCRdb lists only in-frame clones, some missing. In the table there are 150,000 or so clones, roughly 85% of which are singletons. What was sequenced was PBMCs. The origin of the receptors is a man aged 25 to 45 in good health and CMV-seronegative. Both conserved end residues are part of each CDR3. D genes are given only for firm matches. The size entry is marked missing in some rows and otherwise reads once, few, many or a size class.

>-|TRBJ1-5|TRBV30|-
TGTGCCTGGAGTGTAAGAGGGAGTCAGCCCCAGCATTTT
CAWSVRGSQPQHF
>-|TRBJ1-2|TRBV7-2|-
TGTGCCAGCAGCTTAAGAGAAGGGGGTCTTGGCTACACCTTC
CASSLREGGLGYTF
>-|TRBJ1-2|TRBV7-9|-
TGTGCCAGCAGCTTAATCCCGACAGGAAACTATGGCTACACCTTC
CASSLIPTGNYGYTF
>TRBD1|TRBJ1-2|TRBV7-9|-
TGTGCCAGCAGCCAAGACAGGGGCAACTATGGCTACACCTTC
CASSQDRGNYGYTF
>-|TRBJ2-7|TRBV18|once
TGTGCCAGCTCACCACTGAGAGCCTACGAGCAGTACTTC
CASSPLRAYEQYF
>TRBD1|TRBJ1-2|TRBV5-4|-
TGTGCCAGCAGCTTGGCCAGGGGGGACTACTATGGCTACACCTTC
CASSLARGDYYGYTF
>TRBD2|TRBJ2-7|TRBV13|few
TGTGCCAGCAGCCCCACCGGGACTAGTCTTTACGAGCAGTACTTC
CASSPTGTSLYEQYF
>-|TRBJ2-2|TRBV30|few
TGTGCCTGGAGTGTAGAGACTAGGACCACCGGGGAGCTGTTTTTT
CAWSVETRTTGELFF
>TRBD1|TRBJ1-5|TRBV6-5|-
TGTGCCAGCAGTAAACGGACAGGGCGTCAGCCCCAGCATTTT
CASSKRTGRQPQHF
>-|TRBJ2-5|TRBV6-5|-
TGTGCCAGCAGGCGCCAAGAGACCCAGTACTTC
CASRRQETQYF
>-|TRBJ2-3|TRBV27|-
TGTGCCAGCAGTTTATCCCGTGTGACAGATACGCAGTATTTT
CASSLSRVTDTQYF
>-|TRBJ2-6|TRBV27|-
TGTGCCAGCAGTTCGTCGTGGGAGGCTTCGAGTGGGGCCAACGTCCTGACTTTC
CASSSSWEASSGANVLTF
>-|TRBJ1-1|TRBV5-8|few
TGTGCCAGCAGCTTGACAGTGACGGGAGGAGCTTTCTTT
CASSLTVTGGAFF
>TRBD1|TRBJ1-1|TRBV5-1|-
TGCGCCAGCACTACGGGACAGGGGGGAGCCACTGAAGCTTTCTTT
CASTTGQGGATEAFF
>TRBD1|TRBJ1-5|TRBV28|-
TGTGCCAGCTTGTCAGGTACAGGGGTGGCGGGCAATCAGCCCCAGCATTTT
CASLSGTGVAGNQPQHF
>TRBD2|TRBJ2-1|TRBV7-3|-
TGTGCCAGCAGCTTAAGCCCTAGCGGGAGGGGGTACAATGAGCAGTTCTTC
CASSLSPSGRGYNEQFF
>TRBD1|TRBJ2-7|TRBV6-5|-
TGTGCCAGCAGTTTAGGGGGCGACGAGCAGTACTTC
CASSLGGDEQYF
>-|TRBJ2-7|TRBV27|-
TGTGCCAGCAGTTTATCCGGCGGATACGAGCAGTACTTC
CASSLSGGYEQYF
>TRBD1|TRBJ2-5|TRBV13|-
TGTGCCAGCAGTTACAGGGGGGAAGAGACCCAGTACTTC
CASSYRGEETQYF
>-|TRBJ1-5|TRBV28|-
TGTGCCAGCAGCGGAGCAGGGTTTCAGCCCCAGCATTTT
CASSGAGFQPQHF
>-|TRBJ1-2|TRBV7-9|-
TGTGCCAGCACGCGGAGGGACCCTGGGTATGGCTACACCTTC
CASTRRDPGYGYTF
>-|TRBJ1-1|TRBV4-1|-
TGCGCCAGCAGCCCCCGGGGGGGGGCCAACACTGAAGCTTTCTTT
CASSPRGGANTEAFF
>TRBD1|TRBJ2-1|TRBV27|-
TGTGCCAGCAGTAGAACGGGACAGTACAATGAGCAGTTCTTC
CASSRTGQYNEQFF
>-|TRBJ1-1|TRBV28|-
TGTGCCAGCCCGGATACCTCGGGAGGGATTCCCAAGAACACTGAAGCTTTCTTT
CASPDTSGGIPKNTEAFF
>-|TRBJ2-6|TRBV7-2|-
TGTGCCAGCAGCCCCGGGAGCTCTGGGGCCAACGTCCTGACTTTC
CASSPGSSGANVLTF
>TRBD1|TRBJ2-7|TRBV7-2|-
TGTGCCAGCAGAAAAAGACAGGGGACCTACGAGCAGTACTTC
CASRKRQGTYEQYF
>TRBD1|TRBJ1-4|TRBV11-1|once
TGTGCCAGCAGTGCAGGGGGCGCAACTAATGAAAAACTGTTTTTT
CASSAGGATNEKLFF
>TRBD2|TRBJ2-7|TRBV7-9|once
TGTGCCAGCAGGACTAGCGGGGGGTCCACCGCCTACGAGCAGTACTTC
CASRTSGGSTAYEQYF
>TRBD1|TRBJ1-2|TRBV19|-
TGTGCCAGTAACCAAGGACAGGGGAGCGAAGGCTACACCTTC
CASNQGQGSEGYTF
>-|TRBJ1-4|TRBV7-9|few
TGTGCCAGCAGCTTTAGGGGGAAGATTGAAAAACTGTTTTTT
CASSFRGKIEKLFF
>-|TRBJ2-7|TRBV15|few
TGTGCCACCAGCAGAGATCGTCCCTACGAGCAGTACTTC
CATSRDRPYEQYF